This record looks at one T cell receptor beta chain sequence and its context. Its antigen is not yet known. Base qualities are not recorded, but no much larger clone differs from it by a single base. The CDR3, from cysteine to phenylalanine, totals 17 residues. The kept DNA is CDR3 alone, 51 bases in frame from the first base. CDR1 and CDR2 (MDHEN, SYDVKM) derive from the germline V gene. V is pruned by 3 bases and J by 5 bases, leaving 12 bases of the junction without a gene match. The donors belonged to the validation cohort of about 120 subjects, which was separate from the approximately 700-subject first cohort. The record originates from a study of cytomegalovirus exposure and HLA in healthy donors (dated by TCRdb to the late 2010s). Turning to the overall study: According to a later analysis, one platform produced both the roughly 130 validation repertoires and the roughly 640 repertoires of the first cohort. The study aimed to test whether signatures of past pathogen exposure could be identified by cataloging public T cell receptors. Besides the first cohort of around 700 subjects, a separate validation cohort made up of roughly 120 different subjects was used. The study combined high-throughput TCR immunosequencing, statistical association of individual TCRs with disease status, and machine learning to predict cytomegalovirus infection status.

On the study overall, not on this receptor specifically: A total of fewer than 200 TCR beta chains were listed by the study as associated with cytomegalovirus. In a later analysis, TCRs clustered in the first cohort were found to also tend to co-occur in the roughly 120 validation repertoires, with 85% to 95% of cluster scores above 0. In vitro tests confirmed that a few of the cytomegalovirus-associated TCR beta chains recognize cytomegalovirus antigens. While some public TCRs were present in many individuals, most TCR sequences turned up only very rarely across donors. All 120 or so repertoires were used to score co-occurrence in the validation cohort in a later analysis, because that analysis had no HLA typing for the cohort. It was suggested by the authors that the approach could potentially be generalized to other disease states and immunological phenotypes. In both the original and validation cohorts, the classifier was reported to diagnose cytomegalovirus status with high specificity and sensitivity.

Library method: the immunoSEQ multiplex PCR assay. The authors' pipeline ran thus. To diagnose cytomegalovirus status from the catalog of TCR beta chain sequences, a statistical classification framework was built. TCRdb holds this immuneACCESS table with in-frame rearrangements only. Some clones are missing; in checked studies, unresolved V genes explain under half, and the rest has no known cause. The V and J calls and clone size are taken from that table; D and trimming were inferred from the DNA. This sample is represented by fewer than 250,000 clones; roughly 89% of them were singletons. The biggest ten clones account for around 2.6% of the sample.

The V and J segments used are TRBV28 and TRBJ1-2, with 10 central nucleotides matching TRBD1. This TCR came from a man aged 18 to 30 in good health and CMV-seronegative. Sequenced input: PBMCs. CDR3 reads: CASSLQTGGTIAYGYTF. The nucleotide sequence reads as follows: TGTGCCAGCAGTTTGCAGACAGGGGGCACTATCGCTTATGGCTACACCTTC.